These 2 T cell receptor beta chains share one sample of origin, sequenced in a study of Graves' ophthalmopathy and Graves' hyperthyroidism. Amplification of TCR beta CDR3 regions used RNA transcripts. First-round RT-PCR used HTBI primers; second-round multiplex PCR followed. TCRdb used MiXCR to reprocess the multiplex PCR reads, holding one entry per CDR3 protein. The table lists more than 300,000 distinct CDR3 sequences, 15% to 17% of them singletons, with approximately 7% in the top ten. Sequencing was performed on peripheral blood. These receptors all stem from a woman aged 18-29 years with stable Graves' hyperthyroidism.

Concerning this clonotype itself: The junction departs from germline at one end; a sequencing error may be responsible. V usage is TRBV12-3 or TRBV12-4 and J usage is TRBJ1-3, with 8 bases aligning to TRBD1. The CDR3 has 12 amino acids. CDR3 protein: CASSLTGTGNRF. The DNA for the CDR3 is TGTGCCAGCAGTTTAACTGGGACAGGCAACCGTTTT.

This clonotype was seen many times. The chain joins TRBV7-2 to TRBJ1-1, with D maybe TRBD1 (5 bases). The V gene lost 0 bases and the J gene lost 8 bases, with 13 bases spanning the gap. The CDR3 runs 14 residues. Per germline, CDR1 SGHTA and CDR2 FQGNSA. The CDR3 is CASSLALGRGEAFF. Written as DNA, the CDR3 is TGTGCCAGCAGCTTAGCGCTTGGGAGGGGCGAAGCTTTCTTT. Variable domain in full (rest from reference TRBV7-2 and TRBJ1-1): GAGVSQSPSNKVTEKGKDVELRCDPISGHTALYWYRQSLGQGLEFLIYFQGNSAPDKSGLPSDRFSAERTGGSVSTLTIQRTQQEDSAVYLCASSLALGRGEAFFGQGTRLTVV.